The T cell receptor (beta chain) under discussion was sequenced for a study of T cells of healthy individuals. Via MiXCR, TCRdb re-called the 5' RACE reads, giving one row per CDR3 protein. The sample holds tens of thousands of distinct CDR3 sequences, about 16% seen once. This CDR3 is built from 12 residues. Germline V gene data show CDR1 as ENHRY and CDR2 as SYGVKD. With respect to this clonotype: A single base separates this from a much larger clone, so it may be a read error.

The receptor was isolated from a human donor in good health. The gene calls are TRBV10-3 and TRBJ2-7; TRBD1 might be the D (6 bases). CDR3 loop: CDISKDSYEQYF. CDR3 bases: TGTGACATCAGTAAGGACAGTTACGAGCAGTACTTC.